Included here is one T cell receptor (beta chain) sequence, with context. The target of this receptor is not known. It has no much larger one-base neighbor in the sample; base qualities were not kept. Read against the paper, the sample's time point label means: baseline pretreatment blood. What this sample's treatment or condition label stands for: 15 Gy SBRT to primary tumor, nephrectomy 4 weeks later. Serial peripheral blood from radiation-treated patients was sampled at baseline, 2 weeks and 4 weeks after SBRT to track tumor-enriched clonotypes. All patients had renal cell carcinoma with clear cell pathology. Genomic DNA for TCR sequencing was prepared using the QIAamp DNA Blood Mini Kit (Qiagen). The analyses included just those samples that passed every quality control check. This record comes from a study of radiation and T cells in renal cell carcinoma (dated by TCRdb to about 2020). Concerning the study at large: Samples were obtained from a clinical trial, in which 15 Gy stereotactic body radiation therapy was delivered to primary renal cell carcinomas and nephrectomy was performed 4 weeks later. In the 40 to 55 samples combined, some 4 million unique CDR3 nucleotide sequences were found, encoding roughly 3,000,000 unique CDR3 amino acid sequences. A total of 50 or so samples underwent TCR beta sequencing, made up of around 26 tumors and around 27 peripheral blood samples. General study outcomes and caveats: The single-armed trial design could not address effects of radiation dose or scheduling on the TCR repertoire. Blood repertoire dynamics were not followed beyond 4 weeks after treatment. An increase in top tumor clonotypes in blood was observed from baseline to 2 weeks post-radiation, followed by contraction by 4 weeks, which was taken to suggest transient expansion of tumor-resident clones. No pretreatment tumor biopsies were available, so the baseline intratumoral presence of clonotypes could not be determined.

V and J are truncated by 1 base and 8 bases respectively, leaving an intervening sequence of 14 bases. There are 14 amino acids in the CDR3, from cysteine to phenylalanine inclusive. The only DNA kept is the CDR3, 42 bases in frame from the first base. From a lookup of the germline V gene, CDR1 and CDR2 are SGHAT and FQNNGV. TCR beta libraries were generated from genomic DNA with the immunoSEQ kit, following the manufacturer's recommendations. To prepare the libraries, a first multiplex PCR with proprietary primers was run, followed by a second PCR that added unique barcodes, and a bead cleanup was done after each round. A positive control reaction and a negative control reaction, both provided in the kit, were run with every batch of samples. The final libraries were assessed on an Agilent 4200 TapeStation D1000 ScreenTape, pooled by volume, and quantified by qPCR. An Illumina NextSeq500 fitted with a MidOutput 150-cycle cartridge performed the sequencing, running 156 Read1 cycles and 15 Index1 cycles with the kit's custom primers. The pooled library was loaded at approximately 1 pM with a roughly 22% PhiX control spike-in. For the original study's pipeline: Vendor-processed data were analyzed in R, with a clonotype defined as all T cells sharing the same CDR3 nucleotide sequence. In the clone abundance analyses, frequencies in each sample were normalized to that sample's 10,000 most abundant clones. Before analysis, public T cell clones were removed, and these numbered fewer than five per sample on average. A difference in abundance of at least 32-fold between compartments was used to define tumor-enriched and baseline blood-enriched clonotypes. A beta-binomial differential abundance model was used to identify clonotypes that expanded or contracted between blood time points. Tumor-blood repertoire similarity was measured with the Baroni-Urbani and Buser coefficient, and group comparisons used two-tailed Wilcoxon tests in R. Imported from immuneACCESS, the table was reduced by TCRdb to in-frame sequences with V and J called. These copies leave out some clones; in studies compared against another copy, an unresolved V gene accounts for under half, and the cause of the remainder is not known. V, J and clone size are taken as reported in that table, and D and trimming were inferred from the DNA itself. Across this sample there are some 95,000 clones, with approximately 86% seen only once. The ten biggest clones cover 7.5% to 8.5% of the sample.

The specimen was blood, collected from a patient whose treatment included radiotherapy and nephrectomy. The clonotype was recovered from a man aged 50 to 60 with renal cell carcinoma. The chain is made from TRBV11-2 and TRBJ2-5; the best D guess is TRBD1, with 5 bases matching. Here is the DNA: TGTGCCAGCAGCTTAGTAAGGGGTAGCCCAACCCAGTACTTC. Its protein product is CASSLVRGSPTQYF.